This T cell receptor (beta chain) came from a study of cytomegalovirus exposure and HLA in healthy donors. General study points: More clonal expansion characterized HLA-associated TCR beta chains than equally common others in a later analysis. There was a cluster of highly shared sequence variants that was likely a sequencing artifact.

The CDR3 runs to 14 residues. The V segment lost 4 bases and the J segment 1 base; nucleotides outside the gene matches: 4. Germline V gene sequence: CDR1 SGHRS, CDR2 YFSETQ. Comment on this clone: What it binds is not known. The same CDR3 is also encoded by other DNA sequences in this sample.

This PCR relied on a set of 60 Vbeta primers and 13 Jbeta primers. TCRdb keeps only in-frame clones here, not all; method: immunoSEQ multiplex PCR. The data hold around 150,000 clones, with roughly 65% observed a single time. The specimen sequenced was PBMCs. The sequence derives from a man aged 60 to 75 in good health and CMV-seronegative. This chain joins TRBV5-1 and TRBJ2-7; TRBD2 matches at 8 bases. CDR3 DNA: TGCGCCAGCAGCCCGGGGACTAGTTCCTACGAGCAGTACTTC. Amino acids: CASSPGTSSYEQYF.